The 20 T cell receptor beta chains below come from one sample, sequenced in a study of cytotoxic CD8 clonotypes in ibrutinib-treated CLL. TCRdb's table, derived via immunoSEQ multiplex PCR, lists solely in-frame clones and lacks some. The sample has fewer than 300,000 clones, around 77% seen once; the top ten hold around 5.1%. The sample here was PBMCs, taken at disease progression, from a patient treated with ibrutinib. The receptor set was obtained from a human donor with chronic lymphocytic leukemia.

The chain employs TRBV29-1 and TRBJ2-2; perhaps TRBD2 as D (5 bases). V was clipped by 3 bases and J by 1 base, with 9 bases between them. The CDR3 contains 14 residues. Germline CDR1 is SQVTM and CDR2 is ANQGSEA. As DNA, the CDR3 is TGCAGCGTTGAGGTCGGAGGGAACACCGGGGAGCTGTTTTTT. Translating gives CSVEVGGNTGELFF.

This rearrangement joins TRBV5-4 to TRBJ2-4, with D possibly TRBD1 on 5 matching bases. Looked up from germline, CDR1 is SGHNT and CDR2 is YYREEE (reference sequence). V was cut by 2 bases and J by 4 bases, with 7 bases left in between. This CDR3 contains 13 residues. CDR3 bases: TGTGCCAGCAGCTTTGACAGTAAAAACATTCAGTACTTC. It translates to CASSFDSKNIQYF.

The genes are TRBV15 and TRBJ1-1, with unresolved D. The V gene's germline CDR1 is LNHNV and CDR2 YYDKDF (reference sequence). The CDR3 has 13 amino acids. Deletions cut 8 bases from V and 0 bases from J, with 10 bases between. CDR3 nucleotides: TGTGCCACCCGCATTAGAGTGAACACTGAAGCTTTCTTT. This encodes CATRIRVNTEAFF.

The genes are TRBV15 and TRBJ2-3; 9 bases fit TRBD1. Germline V CDR1 and CDR2: LNHNV, YYDKDF (reference sequence). There are 16 residues in the CDR3. After removal of 8 bases from V and 2 bases from J, the junction contained 11 bases not matched to a gene. CDR3 DNA sequence: TGTGCCACCGATAAGACAGGGGGAACCTCCACAGATACGCAGTATTTT. As protein: CATDKTGGTSTDTQYF.

This rearrangement joins TRBV4-1 to TRBJ2-7; the match to TRBD2 covers 10 bases. This CDR3 has 15 amino acids. The germline V gene has CDR1 MGHRA and CDR2 YSYEKL. V shed 4 bases, J shed 2 bases, and the junction held 5 bases outside the gene matches. The CDR3 bases are TGCGCCAGCAGCCTAAGGACTAGCGGCACCTACGAGCAGTACTTC. Amino acid sequence: CASSLRTSGTYEQYF.

The rearrangement uses TRBV11-2 and TRBJ1-2; a possible D gene is TRBD1 (6 bases). The CDR3 is made up of 12 amino acids. Trimming removed 4 bases from V and 5 bases from J, with 8 bases in between. Germline V lookup: CDR1 SGHAT, CDR2 FQNNGV. For the CDR3, the DNA is TGTGCCAGCAGCTCAGGACAGTATGGCTACACCTTC. This gives the protein CASSSGQYGYTF.

J is TRBJ2-7 and V is TRBV7-3, with 9 bases fitting TRBD1. CDR3 length equals 16 residues. Germline trimming cut 5 bases from V and 3 bases from J; bases unmatched to any gene: 11. Germline V gene data show CDR1 as SGHTA and CDR2 as FQGTGA. The CDR3 sequence is CASSPAPGTGFYEQYF. CDR3 nucleotides: TGTGCCAGCAGCCCCGCCCCCGGGACAGGGTTCTACGAGCAGTACTTC.

Remarks on this clone: Other DNA sequences in this specimen translate into the identical CDR3. The V gene is TRBV18, the J gene TRBJ2-7, with D unclear. CDR1 is KGHSH and CDR2 is LQKENI in the germline V gene. This CDR3 has 12 amino acids. V dropped 3 bases and J dropped 1 base, with 4 bases sitting between them. The CDR3 loop is CASSPTSYEQYF. The CDR3 DNA is TGTGCCAGCTCACCGACTTCCTACGAGCAGTACTTC.

The chain combines TRBV5-6 with TRBJ2-3; 7 positions match TRBD1. Germline CDR1 and CDR2: SGHDT and YYEEEE. J gave up 0 bases and V 3 bases, and 1 base lay outside the gene matches. This CDR3 has 14 residues. For the CDR3, the DNA is TGTGCCAGCAGCTCGACAGGGAGCACAGATACGCAGTATTTT. Translation: CASSSTGSTDTQYF.

This chain uses TRBV6-1 with TRBJ1-6; 10 positions agree with TRBD1. The junction had 6 bases not matched to a gene; V was cut back by 4 bases and J by 3 bases. This CDR3 comprises 17 residues. Germline-derived CDR1 and CDR2 are MNHNS and SASEGT. CDR3 sequence reads: CASSAGQGKLYNSPLHF. CDR3 sequence (DNA): TGTGCCAGCAGTGCGGGACAGGGGAAACTCTATAATTCACCCCTCCACTTT.

This clone was detected a few times. The gene calls are TRBV4-1 and TRBJ2-1; possible D gene TRBD2, 5 bases. CDR1 is MGHRA, CDR2 YSYEKL, per germline. V was trimmed by 0 bases and J by 15 bases, leaving 18 bases between them. The CDR3 covers 14 residues. CDR3 nucleotide sequence: TGCGCCAGCAGCCAAGATCCCGCGGGTAGGTCCCCGTTCTTC. Its translation: CASSQDPAGRSPFF.

The rearrangement uses TRBV20-1 and TRBJ1-5; D gene unclear. The CDR3 sequence is 8 residues long. Deletions cut 7 bases from V and 9 bases from J, with 4 bases between. From germline, CDR1 is DFQATT and CDR2 SNEGSKA (reference sequence). The CDR3 here is CSVAPQHF. The CDR3 DNA follows: TGCAGTGTTGCGCCCCAGCATTTT.

CDR3 in amino acids: CSVHTSGRSYEQYF. The CDR3 DNA reads TGCAGCGTCCATACTAGCGGGAGAAGCTACGAGCAGTACTTC. The chain couples TRBV29-1 to TRBJ2-7; 11 bases agree with TRBD2. CDR3 length: 14 amino acids. Losses at the gene ends were 6 bases for V and 3 bases for J; bases not matched to a gene: 7. CDR1 is SQVTM and CDR2 is ANQGSEA in the germline V gene.

J is TRBJ1-3 and V is TRBV18; D may be TRBD1 (6 bases). Germline V lookup: CDR1 KGHSH, CDR2 LQKENI. Trimming stripped 2 bases from V and 4 bases from J, with 12 bases between. This CDR3 contains 15 residues. The DNA for the CDR3 is TGTGCCAGCTCACCAGCAGGGGCAGCGGGAAACACCATATATTTT. Its protein is CASSPAGAAGNTIYF.

V gene TRBV10-1 combines with J gene TRBJ1-3; a possible D gene is TRBD1 (5 bases). Germline assignment: CDR1 WNHNN and CDR2 SYGVQD (reference sequence). Trimming cost V 5 bases and J 1 base, with 12 bases left between them. CDR3 length equals 15 residues. The CDR3 DNA follows: TGCGCCAGCAGTCCAGGGATAATGTCTGGAAACACCATATATTTT. Its translation is CASSPGIMSGNTIYF.

This clone has just a few counts. This chain links TRBV29-1 with TRBJ1-5, with no clear D. Trimming shortened V by 7 bases and J by 5 bases, and 15 bases separated the two germline ends. Germline CDR1 and CDR2: SQVTM and ANQGSEA. The CDR3 runs 13 residues. CDR3 region: CSAGAARDQPQHF. CDR3 coding DNA: TGCAGCGCCGGAGCGGCTAGGGATCAGCCCCAGCATTTT.

The V gene is TRBV7-9, the J gene TRBJ2-7; the D is unclear. The length of the CDR3 is 14 residues. V was clipped by 0 bases and J by 2 bases, with 8 bases between them. The V gene's germline CDR1 is SEHNR and CDR2 FQNEAQ (reference sequence). The CDR3 spells CASSLALAPYEQYF. CDR3 in DNA: TGTGCCAGCAGCTTAGCGCTGGCGCCCTACGAGCAGTACTTC.

The genes are TRBV7-3 and TRBJ2-2; no definite D call. The germline CDR1 and CDR2 sequences are SGHTA and FQGTGA. The CDR3 is made up of 14 amino acids. V was cut by 5 bases and J by 1 base, with 8 bases left in between. The CDR3 is CASSQDGNTGELFF. For the CDR3, the DNA is TGTGCCAGCAGCCAGGACGGGAACACCGGGGAGCTGTTTTTT.

This chain uses TRBV27 with TRBJ2-7; 13 positions match TRBD2. CDR3 length: 15 amino acids. V shed 4 bases, J shed 8 bases, and the junction held 8 bases outside the gene matches. Germline CDR1 is MNHEY and CDR2 is SMNVEV (reference sequence). The CDR3 DNA is TGTGCCAGCAGTTCCAGGACTAGCGGGAGCGGGAAGCAGTACTTC. It translates to CASSSRTSGSGKQYF.

The chain uses TRBV7-2 and TRBJ2-1, with 10 bases matching TRBD2. With 1 base clipped from V and 8 bases from J, the junction kept 11 bases outside the gene matches. Germline V gene data show CDR1 as SGHTA and CDR2 as FQGNSA. The CDR3 contains 17 residues. The CDR3 is CASSLVSWTSGQDEQFF. CDR3 DNA sequence: TGTGCCAGCAGCTTAGTTTCGTGGACTAGCGGTCAGGATGAGCAGTTCTTC.